A selection of T cell receptor beta chains follows, all from one sample in a study of blood T cell repertoires in COVID-19. Generated by immunoSEQ multiplex PCR, the TCRdb table keeps only in-frame clones and is missing some. The sample includes approximately 190,000 clones, approximately 91% of them seen just once. The sample taken for sequencing was peripheral blood. Source of these receptors: a woman aged 40 to 50 who had recovered from COVID-19. CDR3s include the opening cysteine and the closing phenylalanine or tryptophan. The D gene is left open where the match is weak. Not all rows give a size; the values are once, few, many and, for expanded clones, a class.

CDR3 DNA: TGTGCCACCAGGCTGGCTAGAGAGAGGGAGGGTGGCTACGAGCAGTACTTC; CDR3 protein: CATRLAREREGGYEQYF; clone size: .; V gene: TRBV24-1; J gene: TRBJ2-7; D gene: TRBD2
CDR3 DNA: TGCGCCAGCAGCCAGGGAAATGAAAAACTGTTTTTT; CDR3 protein: CASSQGNEKLFF; clone size: .; V gene: TRBV5-1; J gene: TRBJ1-4; D gene: .
CDR3 DNA: TGTGCCAGCGTCCCGGGACAGGGTAATCAGCCCCAGCATTTT; CDR3 protein: CASVPGQGNQPQHF; clone size: .; V gene: TRBV6-5; J gene: TRBJ1-5; D gene: TRBD1
CDR3 DNA: TGTGCCAGCAGCCAAGTGGGTCTCGGGTCTGAAGCTTTCTTT; CDR3 protein: CASSQVGLGSEAFF; clone size: .; V gene: TRBV14; J gene: TRBJ1-1; D gene: .
CDR3 DNA: TGTGCCATCAGCGGAGGGGCTTATAGCAATCAGCCCCAGCATTTT; CDR3 protein: CAISGGAYSNQPQHF; clone size: .; V gene: TRBV10-3; J gene: TRBJ1-5; D gene: .
CDR3 DNA: TGTGCCACCAGTGATTCCCTGACTACCGTCGGCACAGATACGCAGTATTTT; CDR3 protein: CATSDSLTTVGTDTQYF; clone size: .; V gene: TRBV24-1; J gene: TRBJ2-3; D gene: .
CDR3 DNA: TGTGCCAGTAGTAGGGCTAGCGGGAGGGCGGATGAGCAGTTCTTC; CDR3 protein: CASSRASGRADEQFF; clone size: .; V gene: TRBV19; J gene: TRBJ2-1; D gene: TRBD2
CDR3 DNA: TGTGCCAGCAGCCAAAGCGGGGGTTCCTACAATGAGCAGTTCTTC; CDR3 protein: CASSQSGGSYNEQFF; clone size: .; V gene: TRBV7-8; J gene: TRBJ2-1; D gene: TRBD2
CDR3 DNA: TGTGCCAGCAGCAGACAGGGCAATCAGCCCCAGCATTTT; CDR3 protein: CASSRQGNQPQHF; clone size: .; V gene: TRBV6-2/TRBV6-3; J gene: TRBJ1-5; D gene: .
CDR3 DNA: TGTGCCAGCAGCTTGGAGGGTGGCCTAGCGGGAGTTCATGAGCAGTTCTTC; CDR3 protein: CASSLEGGLAGVHEQFF; clone size: .; V gene: TRBV5-5; J gene: TRBJ2-1; D gene: TRBD2
CDR3 DNA: TGTGCCTGGAGGGGGGGACGGGGTGGCACTGAAGCTTTCTTT; CDR3 protein: CAWRGGRGGTEAFF; clone size: .; V gene: TRBV30; J gene: TRBJ1-1; D gene: .
CDR3 DNA: TGCGCCAGCAGCCTCCAAGAGACCCAGTACTTC; CDR3 protein: CASSLQETQYF; clone size: .; V gene: TRBV5-1; J gene: TRBJ2-5; D gene: .
CDR3 DNA: TGTGCCAGCAGCGCACGACTAGCGGGAGCAGATACGCAGTATTTT; CDR3 protein: CASSARLAGADTQYF; clone size: few; V gene: TRBV9; J gene: TRBJ2-3; D gene: TRBD2
CDR3 DNA: TGTGCCACCAGCAGAGCGAGGGAAGGGGGTGAAAAACTGTTTTTT; CDR3 protein: CATSRAREGGEKLFF; clone size: .; V gene: TRBV15; J gene: TRBJ1-4; D gene: .
CDR3 DNA: TGCGCCGGGCGATCCGGGACAGGCGCACCGGGGTATGGCTACACCTTC; CDR3 protein: CAGRSGTGAPGYGYTF; clone size: .; V gene: TRBV10-1; J gene: TRBJ1-2; D gene: TRBD1
CDR3 DNA: TGTGCCACCAGTGATTCTGGAGGGGCCCGCCGGGAAGAGCAGTTCTTC; CDR3 protein: CATSDSGGARREEQFF; clone size: few; V gene: TRBV24-1; J gene: TRBJ2-1; D gene: .
CDR3 DNA: TGTGCCAGCAGCGGCCCCGGGACAGTCTCCTACGAGCAGTACTTC; CDR3 protein: CASSGPGTVSYEQYF; clone size: .; V gene: TRBV5-4; J gene: TRBJ2-7; D gene: TRBD1
CDR3 DNA: TGTGCCTGGGGGGGACAGGGGAAAGAGACCCAGTACTTC; CDR3 protein: CAWGGQGKETQYF; clone size: .; V gene: TRBV30; J gene: TRBJ2-5; D gene: TRBD1
CDR3 DNA: TGTGCCAGCAGTTTATCCCGGGACGGGAGCTCCTACGAGCAGTACTTC; CDR3 protein: CASSLSRDGSSYEQYF; clone size: .; V gene: TRBV28; J gene: TRBJ2-7; D gene: .
CDR3 DNA: TGTGCCAGCAGCTTAGCGCCTATGACCGGGACAGGGGTAACCGGGGAGCTGTTTTTT; CDR3 protein: CASSLAPMTGTGVTGELFF; clone size: .; V gene: TRBV7-6; J gene: TRBJ2-2; D gene: TRBD1
CDR3 DNA: TGTGCCAGCAGCGTAGGGGCGGAGGGCTACGAGCAGTACTTC; CDR3 protein: CASSVGAEGYEQYF; clone size: .; V gene: TRBV9; J gene: TRBJ2-7; D gene: .
CDR3 DNA: TGCGCCAGCAGCCAAGAGAAGCTGCTCTACGAGCAGTACTTC; CDR3 protein: CASSQEKLLYEQYF; clone size: .; V gene: TRBV4-3; J gene: TRBJ2-7; D gene: .
CDR3 DNA: TGTGCCAGCTCACCAGTCTCTAGGGGCGTCACCGGGGAGCTGTTTTTT; CDR3 protein: CASSPVSRGVTGELFF; clone size: .; V gene: TRBV18; J gene: TRBJ2-2; D gene: .
CDR3 DNA: TGTGCCAGCAGCTTAAGTGGACTAGTTAACACCGGGGAGCTGTTTTTT; CDR3 protein: CASSLSGLVNTGELFF; clone size: few; V gene: TRBV7-2; J gene: TRBJ2-2; D gene: TRBD2
CDR3 DNA: TGTGCCAGCAGCCCCCGGGTGAGGGTCGGAGAGACCCAGTACTTC; CDR3 protein: CASSPRVRVGETQYF; clone size: .; V gene: TRBV9; J gene: TRBJ2-5; D gene: .
CDR3 DNA: TGCGCCAGCAGCCAAGTTGATAGCGGATACAATGAGCAGTTCTTC; CDR3 protein: CASSQVDSGYNEQFF; clone size: .; V gene: TRBV4-1; J gene: TRBJ2-1; D gene: .
CDR3 DNA: TGCAGTGAAGGGGGTGGCTACACCTTC; CDR3 protein: CSEGGGYTF; clone size: few; V gene: TRBV20-1; J gene: TRBJ1-2; D gene: .
CDR3 DNA: TGTGCCAGTAGTAAGACAGGCAACTATGGCTACACCTTC; CDR3 protein: CASSKTGNYGYTF; clone size: .; V gene: TRBV19; J gene: TRBJ1-2; D gene: .
CDR3 DNA: TGTGCCAGCAGCGCGACCGGGACAGGGATAAACGAGCAGTACTTC; CDR3 protein: CASSATGTGINEQYF; clone size: .; V gene: TRBV5-8; J gene: TRBJ2-7; D gene: TRBD1
CDR3 DNA: TGTGCCAGCTCACCCGGACAGGGCACACGCTACCAAGAGACCCAGTACTTC; CDR3 protein: CASSPGQGTRYQETQYF; clone size: once; V gene: TRBV18; J gene: TRBJ2-5; D gene: TRBD1
CDR3 DNA: TGTGCCAGCAGTTTACAGGGGCCGAGCACAGATACGCAGTATTTT; CDR3 protein: CASSLQGPSTDTQYF; clone size: .; V gene: TRBV27; J gene: TRBJ2-3; D gene: .
CDR3 DNA: TGTGCCAGCAGTGGAAGCGAAAACGGGGAGCTGTTTTTT; CDR3 protein: CASSGSENGELFF; clone size: .; V gene: TRBV12-3/TRBV12-4; J gene: TRBJ2-2; D gene: .
CDR3 DNA: TGTGCCAGCAGTAGGGACAGGGTGGTAACCGGGGAGCTGTTTTTT; CDR3 protein: CASSRDRVVTGELFF; clone size: .; V gene: TRBV2; J gene: TRBJ2-2; D gene: TRBD1
CDR3 DNA: TGTGCCACCAGCAAAGGATTAAAGACAGGGGCTGGAAACACCATATATTTT; CDR3 protein: CATSKGLKTGAGNTIYF; clone size: .; V gene: TRBV15; J gene: TRBJ1-3; D gene: TRBD1
CDR3 DNA: TGTGCCAGCAGTCGACAGGGAGGTTGGGAGACCCAGTACTTC; CDR3 protein: CASSRQGGWETQYF; clone size: .; V gene: TRBV6-5; J gene: TRBJ2-5; D gene: .
CDR3 DNA: TGTGCCAGTAGTGTACCGGGAGGAGGCACAGATACGCAGTATTTT; CDR3 protein: CASSVPGGGTDTQYF; clone size: .; V gene: TRBV19; J gene: TRBJ2-3; D gene: TRBD2
CDR3 DNA: TGTGCCAGCAGCCACCCCCTCGGGGATGGCTACACCTTC; CDR3 protein: CASSHPLGDGYTF; clone size: .; V gene: TRBV14; J gene: TRBJ1-2; D gene: .
CDR3 DNA: TGTGCCAGCAGCGTAGCCAGGCTACCCCAAGAGACCCAGTACTTC; CDR3 protein: CASSVARLPQETQYF; clone size: .; V gene: TRBV9; J gene: TRBJ2-5; D gene: .
CDR3 DNA: TGCGCCAGCAGCCGTGGACAGGGGGCAAACACTGAAGCTTTCTTT; CDR3 protein: CASSRGQGANTEAFF; clone size: .; V gene: TRBV5-1; J gene: TRBJ1-1; D gene: TRBD1
CDR3 DNA: TGTGCCATCAGTGGGGATTCGTCCGGAGGATTTAACAATGAGCAGTTCTTC; CDR3 protein: CAISGDSSGGFNNEQFF; clone size: .; V gene: TRBV10-3; J gene: TRBJ2-1; D gene: .
CDR3 DNA: TGTGCCAGCAGCAGAGGAGGATCCGGGGAGCTGTTTTTT; CDR3 protein: CASSRGGSGELFF; clone size: .; V gene: TRBV9; J gene: TRBJ2-2; D gene: .
CDR3 DNA: TGCAGCGTGGAGGGTGACGAGCATGGCTACACCTTC; CDR3 protein: CSVEGDEHGYTF; clone size: .; V gene: TRBV29-1; J gene: TRBJ1-2; D gene: .